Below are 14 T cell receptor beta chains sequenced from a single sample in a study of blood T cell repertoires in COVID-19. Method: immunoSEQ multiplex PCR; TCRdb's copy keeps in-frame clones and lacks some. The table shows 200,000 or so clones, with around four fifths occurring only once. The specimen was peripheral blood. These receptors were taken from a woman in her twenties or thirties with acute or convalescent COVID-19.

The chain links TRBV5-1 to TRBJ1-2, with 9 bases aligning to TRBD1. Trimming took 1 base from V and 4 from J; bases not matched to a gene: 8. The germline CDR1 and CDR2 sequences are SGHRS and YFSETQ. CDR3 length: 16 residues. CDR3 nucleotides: TGCGCCAGCAGCTTGATCACAGGGGGCGCAGCCTATGGCTACACCTTC. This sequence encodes CASSLITGGAAYGYTF.

CDR3 region: CASSRQVVVSSNQPQHF. For the CDR3, the DNA is TGTGCCAGCAGTCGACAGGTCGTGGTTTCGAGCAATCAGCCCCAGCATTTT. The chain has TRBV28 and TRBJ1-5; a possible D gene is TRBD1 (6 bases). The CDR3 sequence is 17 residues long. V shed 5 bases and J shed 1 base, with 18 bases lying between them. Germline V CDR1 and CDR2: MDHEN, SYDVKM.

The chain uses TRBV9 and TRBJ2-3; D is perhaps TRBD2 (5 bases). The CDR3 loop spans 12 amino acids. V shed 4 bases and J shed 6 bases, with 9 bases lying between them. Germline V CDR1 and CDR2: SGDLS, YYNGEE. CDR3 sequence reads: CASSWTGDTQYF. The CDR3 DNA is TGTGCCAGCAGCTGGACTGGCGATACGCAGTATTTT.

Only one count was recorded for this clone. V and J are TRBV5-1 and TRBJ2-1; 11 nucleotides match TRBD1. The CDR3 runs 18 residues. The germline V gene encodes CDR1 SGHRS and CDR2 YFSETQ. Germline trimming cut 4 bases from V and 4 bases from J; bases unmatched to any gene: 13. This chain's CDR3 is CASSLTPDRGQLYNEQFF. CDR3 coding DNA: TGCGCCAGCAGCCTAACGCCGGACAGGGGGCAGTTATACAATGAGCAGTTCTTC.

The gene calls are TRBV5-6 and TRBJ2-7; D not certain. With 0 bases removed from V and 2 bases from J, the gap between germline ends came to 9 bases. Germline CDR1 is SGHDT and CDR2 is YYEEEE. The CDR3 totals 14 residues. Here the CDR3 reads CASSLDGSPYEQYF. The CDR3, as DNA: TGTGCCAGCAGCTTGGACGGGTCACCCTACGAGCAGTACTTC.

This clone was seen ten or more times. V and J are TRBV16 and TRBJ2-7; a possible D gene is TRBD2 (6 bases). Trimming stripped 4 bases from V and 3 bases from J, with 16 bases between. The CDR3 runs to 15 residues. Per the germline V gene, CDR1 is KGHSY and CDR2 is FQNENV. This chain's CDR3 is CASSPRGDSGYEQYF. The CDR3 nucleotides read TGTGCCAGCAGCCCTCGAGGGGACTCTGGCTACGAGCAGTACTTC.

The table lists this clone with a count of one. The CDR3: CASSKGAQGDIQETQYF. For the CDR3, the DNA is TGTGCCAGCAGCAAAGGCGCACAGGGGGATATCCAAGAGACCCAGTACTTC. The chain couples TRBV21-1 to TRBJ2-5; the D segment call TRBD1 is taken from the table without a DNA check. TRBV21-1 is reported as a pseudogene. This CDR3 has 17 amino acids.

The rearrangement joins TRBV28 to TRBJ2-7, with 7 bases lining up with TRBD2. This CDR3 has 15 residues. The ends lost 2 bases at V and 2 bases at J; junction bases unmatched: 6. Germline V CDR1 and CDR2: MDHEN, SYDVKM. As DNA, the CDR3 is TGTGCCAGCAGTTTAAGGGCTAGCGGACCCTACGAGCAGTACTTC. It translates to CASSLRASGPYEQYF.

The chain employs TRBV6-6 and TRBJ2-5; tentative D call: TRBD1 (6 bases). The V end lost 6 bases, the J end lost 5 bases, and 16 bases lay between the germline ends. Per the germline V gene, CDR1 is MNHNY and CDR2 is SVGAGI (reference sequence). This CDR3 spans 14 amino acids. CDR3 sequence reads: CASRPDGGRETQYF. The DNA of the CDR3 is TGTGCCAGCAGACCAGATGGGGGCCGTGAGACCCAGTACTTC.

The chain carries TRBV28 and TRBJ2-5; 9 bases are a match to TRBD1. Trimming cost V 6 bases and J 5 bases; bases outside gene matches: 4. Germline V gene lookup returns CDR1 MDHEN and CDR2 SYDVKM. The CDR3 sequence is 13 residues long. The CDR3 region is CASSRTGGETQYF. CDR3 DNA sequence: TGTGCCAGCAGCCGAACAGGGGGCGAGACCCAGTACTTC.

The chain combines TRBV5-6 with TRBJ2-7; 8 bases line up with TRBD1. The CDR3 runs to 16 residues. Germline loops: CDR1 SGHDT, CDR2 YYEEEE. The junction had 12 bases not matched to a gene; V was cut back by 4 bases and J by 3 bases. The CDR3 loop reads CASSPLATGVVYEQYF. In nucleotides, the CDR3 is TGTGCCAGCAGCCCCCTCGCGACAGGGGTGGTCTACGAGCAGTACTTC.

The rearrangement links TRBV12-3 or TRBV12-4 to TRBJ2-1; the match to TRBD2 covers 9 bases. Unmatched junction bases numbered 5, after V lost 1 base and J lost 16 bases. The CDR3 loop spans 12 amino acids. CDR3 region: CASSLGLAGDFF. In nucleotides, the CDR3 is TGTGCCAGCAGTTTAGGGTTAGCGGGAGATTTCTTC.

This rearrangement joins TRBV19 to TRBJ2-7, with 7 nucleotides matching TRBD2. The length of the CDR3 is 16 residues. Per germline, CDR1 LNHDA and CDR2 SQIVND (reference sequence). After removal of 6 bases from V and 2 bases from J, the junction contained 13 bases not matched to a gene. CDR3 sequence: CASSRTTSPNPYEQYF. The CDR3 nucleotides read TGTGCCAGTAGCAGAACGACTAGCCCTAACCCCTACGAGCAGTACTTC.

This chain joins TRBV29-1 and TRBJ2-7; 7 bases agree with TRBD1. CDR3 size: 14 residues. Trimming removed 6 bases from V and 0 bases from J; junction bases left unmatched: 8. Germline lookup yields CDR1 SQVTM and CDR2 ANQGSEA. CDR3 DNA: TGCAGCGTAGCCGGGGCAGGGGGCTCCTACGAGCAGTACTTC. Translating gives CSVAGAGGSYEQYF.